The TCR beta chain under discussion was sequenced for a study of blood T cell repertoires in COVID-19. Trimming shortened V by 5 bases and J by 7 bases, and 30 bases separated the two germline ends. There are 19 residues in the CDR3. CDR1 and CDR2 (germline): SNHLY, FYNNEI. Sequenced by immunoSEQ multiplex PCR; TCRdb stores in-frame clones only, minus some. The profile shows approximately 330,000 clones, approximately 90% of them singletons. Sequenced material: peripheral blood. This TCR came from a man aged 30 to 39 with COVID-19, enrolled during active disease. J is TRBJ2-4 and V is TRBV2; weak D call: TRBD1 (8 bases). The CDR3 sequence: CASSRQGIAGNLIVNIQYF. The CDR3 coding sequence is TGTGCCAGCAGTCGACAGGGGATAGCGGGTAATTTGATAGTTAACATTCAGTACTTC. The whole variable domain, filled in from reference TRBV2 and TRBJ2-4, reads EPEVTQTPSHQVTQMGQEVILRCVPISNHLYFYWYRQILGQKVEFLVSFYNNEISEKSEIFDDQFSVERPDGSNFTLKIRSTKLEDSAMYFCASSRQGIAGNLIVNIQYFGAGTRLSVL.